The 27 T cell receptor beta chains given below trace back to one sample, sequenced in a study of blood T cell repertoires in COVID-19. The repertoire was sequenced with immunoSEQ multiplex PCR; TCRdb's copy has only in-frame clones and lacks some. Of 200,000 to 250,000 clones listed, approximately 83% were seen once; the top ten hold around 7.2%. The sequencing input was peripheral blood. These receptors were taken from a woman between 45 and 60 years old with acute or convalescent COVID-19.

This CDR3 is CASSREAGFSATHTDTQYF. In DNA, the CDR3 is TGTGCCAGTAGTAGGGAAGCGGGATTCTCCGCAACTCACACAGATACGCAGTATTTT. This chain uses TRBV19 with TRBJ2-3, with 7 bases that match TRBD2. The V and J ends lost 4 bases and 2 bases, in that order; junction bases with no gene match: 18. The germline V gene has CDR1 LNHDA and CDR2 SQIVND (reference sequence). CDR3 length: 19 amino acids. Filled out from reference TRBV19 and TRBJ2-3, the complete variable domain reads DGGITQSPKYLFRKEGQNVTLSCEQNLNHDAMYWYRQDPGQGLRLIYYSQIVNDFQKGDIAEGYSVSREKKESFPLTVTSAQKNPTAFYLCASSREAGFSATHTDTQYFGPGTRLTVL.

V usage is TRBV5-8 and J usage is TRBJ2-1, with TRBD1 as a possible D gene (6 bases). The germline V gene encodes CDR1 SGHTS and CDR2 YDEGEE. V gave up 2 bases and J gave up 7 bases, with 19 bases separating them. The CDR3 sequence is 16 residues long. CDR3 in amino acids: CASSFFQGPGTNEQFF. CDR3 in DNA: TGTGCCAGCAGCTTCTTTCAGGGGCCCGGTACGAATGAGCAGTTCTTC.

This sequence joins TRBV6-5 and TRBJ1-2; 8 nucleotides line up with TRBD1. CDR3 size: 13 residues. J lost 4 bases, V lost 6 bases, and 4 bases had no gene match. Germline CDR1 is MNHEY and CDR2 is SVGAGI. CDR3 protein: CASSSGQVYGYTF. The CDR3 nucleotides read TGTGCCAGCAGCTCGGGACAGGTCTATGGCTACACCTTC.

This chain connects TRBV10-2 to TRBJ2-1; the match to TRBD2 covers 11 bases. The CDR3 extends over 14 amino acids. Per the germline V gene, CDR1 is WSHSY and CDR2 is SAAADI. After removal of 6 bases from V and 9 bases from J, the junction contained 7 bases not matched to a gene. CDR3 protein: CASRQTSGIGEQFF. The CDR3 DNA reads TGCGCCAGCAGACAGACTAGCGGGATTGGTGAGCAGTTCTTC.

V is TRBV28 and J is TRBJ1-2; tentatively, D is TRBD1 (6 bases). This CDR3 has 13 residues. Germline CDR1 MDHEN, CDR2 SYDVKM. V dropped 8 bases and J dropped 8 bases, with 18 bases sitting between them. The CDR3 DNA reads as TGTGCCAGCGGGATGGGGGCGCCGGGGGGCTACACCTTC. This codes for CASGMGAPGGYTF.

The chain uses TRBV7-9 and TRBJ2-1; 7 bases line up with TRBD2. Germline values: CDR1 SEHNR, CDR2 FQNEAQ (reference sequence). The CDR3 has 14 amino acids. Germline trimming cut 5 bases from V and 7 bases from J; bases unmatched to any gene: 8. The CDR3 is CASSPSGRMNEQFF. The CDR3 DNA reads as TGTGCCAGCAGCCCTAGCGGTCGAATGAATGAGCAGTTCTTC.

V and J are TRBV27 and TRBJ1-1; D ambiguous. V gave up 3 bases and J gave up 0 bases, with 8 bases separating them. The length of the CDR3 is 14 residues. Germline V gives CDR1 MNHEY, CDR2 SMNVEV (reference sequence). In DNA, the CDR3 is TGTGCCAGCAGTTTGGACTGGGTGAACACTGAAGCTTTCTTT. It specifies CASSLDWVNTEAFF.

The sample holds one count of this clone. The chain is built from TRBV30 and TRBJ1-5; unclear D gene. CDR3 length: 13 amino acids. Germline assignment: CDR1 GTSNPN and CDR2 SVGIG (reference sequence). The V end was cut by 5 bases, the J end by 5 bases, with 13 bases between. The DNA of the CDR3 is TGTGCCTGGGGGCACCGGGAGGATCAGCCCCAGCATTTT. Translating gives CAWGHREDQPQHF.

V gene TRBV28 combines with J gene TRBJ2-3; 7 positions match TRBD2. This CDR3 region has 14 residues. V shed 8 bases, J shed 3 bases, and the junction held 8 bases outside the gene matches. The V gene's germline CDR1 is MDHEN and CDR2 SYDVKM. The CDR3 sequence: CASRDYHPTDTQYF. The CDR3 DNA is TGTGCCAGCCGGGACTACCACCCTACAGATACGCAGTATTTT.

CDR3 nucleotide sequence: TGTGCCAGCAGCTTACAGGGCGGCACTGAAGCTTTCTTT. It encodes CASSLQGGTEAFF. The chain uses TRBV3-1 (or the pseudogene TRBV3-2) and TRBJ1-1; maybe TRBD1 (6 bases). Germline values: CDR1 LGHDT, CDR2 YNNKEL (reference sequence). Trimming cost V 5 bases and J 4 bases, with 11 bases left between them. The CDR3 is 13 residues long.

This rearrangement joins TRBV5-1 to TRBJ2-7; maybe TRBD1 (5 bases). CDR1 and CDR2 from the germline V gene are SGHRS and YFSETQ. This CDR3 is 14 amino acids long. Trimming removed 1 base from V and 2 bases from J, with 10 bases in between. The CDR3 loop is CASSLRTPAYEQYF. CDR3 coding DNA: TGCGCCAGCAGCTTGCGGACACCGGCCTACGAGCAGTACTTC.

This chain joins TRBV7-2 and TRBJ2-7; 9 nucleotides line up with TRBD1. Germline CDR1 SGHTA, CDR2 FQGNSA. Trimming took 8 bases from V and 3 from J; bases not matched to a gene: 8. The CDR3 runs 14 residues. The CDR3 reads CASLSGTGYYEQYF. The CDR3 DNA sequence: TGTGCCAGCCTTTCCGGGACAGGGTACTACGAGCAGTACTTC.

In its sample, this clone was seen a few times. V and J are TRBV10-2 and TRBJ2-2; D ambiguous. The V end was cut by 5 bases, the J end by 0 bases, with 7 bases between. This CDR3 has 14 amino acids. Per germline, CDR1 WSHSY and CDR2 SAAADI. In DNA, the CDR3 is TGCGCCAGCAGTAAGCTCGCGAACACCGGGGAGCTGTTTTTT. Its translation: CASSKLANTGELFF.

The rearrangement joins TRBV27 to TRBJ2-1; TRBD1 agrees at 7 bases. Germline CDR1 MNHEY, CDR2 SMNVEV (reference sequence). Losses at the gene ends were 6 bases for V and 6 bases for J; bases not matched to a gene: 8. The CDR3 consists of 14 residues. In DNA form, the CDR3 reads TGTGCCAGCAGCAAACAGGGGTTAAGCAATGAGCAGTTCTTC. It yields the protein CASSKQGLSNEQFF.

This clone was recorded only once. The chain uses TRBV28 and TRBJ1-6, with a tentative D call TRBD1 (5 bases). Between the trimmed V and J ends, which lost 5 bases and 8 bases, there was a span of 22 bases. CDR1 and CDR2 (germline): MDHEN, SYDVKM. CDR3 size: 17 residues. CDR3 residues: CASSPASGQVYDSPLHF. As DNA, the CDR3 is TGTGCCAGCAGTCCAGCCTCAGGGCAGGTTTACGATTCACCCCTCCACTTT.

The V and J genes are TRBV5-1 and TRBJ2-3, with 10 bases lining up with TRBD2. This CDR3 has 17 amino acids. Germline V lookup: CDR1 SGHRS, CDR2 YFSETQ. V gave up 7 bases and J gave up 0 bases; unmatched junction bases: 11. DNA of the CDR3: TGCGCCAGCCGACTGACAGCGGGAGGGCCTAGCACAGATACGCAGTATTTT. It codes for CASRLTAGGPSTDTQYF.

J is TRBJ2-2 and V is TRBV27; D is undetermined. The CDR3 consists of 14 residues. V lost 3 bases and J lost 1, with 6 bases in between. Germline lookup yields CDR1 MNHEY and CDR2 SMNVEV (reference sequence). CDR3 coding DNA: TGTGCCAGCAGTTTTGGCCTGAACACCGGGGAGCTGTTTTTT. Translated: CASSFGLNTGELFF.

The rearrangement uses TRBV5-1 and TRBJ2-3; 9 nucleotides agree with TRBD2. Trimming at V came to 4 bases and at J to 0 bases, leaving 9 bases not matched to a gene. This CDR3 is built from 17 residues. Germline V gives CDR1 SGHRS, CDR2 YFSETQ. CDR3 sequence (DNA): TGCGCCAGCAGCCCCCAGACTAGCGGAGCTAGCACAGATACGCAGTATTTT. Encoded protein: CASSPQTSGASTDTQYF.

In DNA form, the CDR3 reads TGTGCCAGCAGCATTCTAGCGGGGGCGAACACCGGGGAGCTGTTTTTT. It yields the protein CASSILAGANTGELFF. This chain joins TRBV11-2 and TRBJ2-2; 10 nucleotides match TRBD2. The CDR3 runs 16 residues. CDR1 and CDR2 from the germline V gene are SGHAT and FQNNGV. V lost 5 bases, J lost 0 bases, and 3 bases stayed unmatched.

This chain joins TRBV9 and TRBJ1-2; weak D call: TRBD1 (6 bases). The V and J ends lost 3 bases and 4 bases respectively, with 13 bases between them. Germline V CDR1 and CDR2: SGDLS, YYNGEE. The CDR3 has 14 amino acids. CDR3 coding DNA: TGTGCCAGCAGCGCTGCGTCGACAGGCTATGGCTACACCTTC. Translating it yields CASSAASTGYGYTF.

The rearrangement links TRBV28 to TRBJ1-5; a weak D match, TRBD1 (6 bases). V shed 5 bases and J shed 11 bases, with 13 bases lying between them. The CDR3 length is 12 residues. Germline CDR1 MDHEN, CDR2 SYDVKM. CDR3 DNA: TGTGCCAGCAGTCGAGGGGGGAGGGCCCAGCATTTT. The encoded protein is CASSRGGRAQHF.

The chain is built from TRBV19 and TRBJ2-3; D not certain. Trimming cost V 5 bases and J 2 bases, with 14 bases left between them. Germline V gene sequence: CDR1 LNHDA, CDR2 SQIVND (reference sequence). CDR3 length: 15 residues. CDR3 DNA: TGTGCCAGTAGTCTCCTCGAGGCCTCCACAGATACGCAGTATTTT. Encoded protein: CASSLLEASTDTQYF. Combining the CDR3 with reference TRBV19 and TRBJ2-3 gives the whole variable domain DGGITQSPKYLFRKEGQNVTLSCEQNLNHDAMYWYRQDPGQGLRLIYYSQIVNDFQKGDIAEGYSVSREKKESFPLTVTSAQKNPTAFYLCASSLLEASTDTQYFGPGTRLTVL.

The chain couples TRBV12-3 or TRBV12-4 to TRBJ1-5; weak D call: TRBD1 (6 bases). V lost 10 bases and J lost 6, with 16 bases in between. The CDR3 consists of 13 residues. CDR3 sequence: CATNSGGTQPQHF. In DNA form, the CDR3 reads TGTGCCACCAATAGCGGGGGCACTCAGCCCCAGCATTTT.

The chain employs TRBV9 and TRBJ2-3; TRBD2 might be the D (6 bases). There are 15 residues in the CDR3. Trimming stripped 3 bases from V and 6 bases from J, with 17 bases between. Germline CDR1 and CDR2: SGDLS and YYNGEE. The CDR3, as DNA: TGTGCCAGCAGCGCCGGGACTCCGCATTCCGATACGCAGTATTTT. Amino acids: CASSAGTPHSDTQYF.

The gene calls are TRBV2 and TRBJ1-2; D remains unclear. The CDR3 has 15 amino acids. Germline V CDR1 and CDR2: SNHLY, FYNNEI. With 5 bases removed from V and 4 bases from J, the gap between germline ends came to 17 bases. The CDR3, as DNA: TGTGCCAGCAGTCTCCGCAGCGACCCGGTCTATGGCTACACCTTC. The encoded protein is CASSLRSDPVYGYTF.

This clone was seen more than once but under ten times. The chain employs TRBV9 and TRBJ1-2, with D possibly matching TRBD1 (6 bases). The CDR3 spans 12 residues. Trimming took 0 bases from V and 11 from J, leaving 11 bases between them. Germline assignment: CDR1 SGDLS and CDR2 YYNGEE. The DNA of the CDR3 is TGTGCCAGCAGCGTAGCGCCAGGGGTTTACACCTTC. Translating gives CASSVAPGVYTF.

This chain connects TRBV28 to TRBJ1-5; D is undetermined. V lost 5 bases and J 6 bases, leaving 8 bases between the germline ends. The CDR3 sequence is 12 residues long. CDR1 MDHEN and CDR2 SYDVKM come from the germline V gene. As DNA, the CDR3 is TGTGCCAGCAGTCCCAGGCGTCAGCCCCAGCATTTT. Protein: CASSPRRQPQHF. The full variable domain, its missing parts supplied by reference TRBV28 and TRBJ1-5, is DVKVTQSSRYLVKRTGEKVFLECVQDMDHENMFWYRQDPGLGLRLIYFSYDVKMKEKGDIPEGYSVSREKKERFSLILESASTNQTSMYLCASSPRRQPQHFGDGTRLSIL.